The rows below give T cell receptor beta chains drawn from one sample of a study of CD8+ T cells in alopecia areata. This table comes from immunoSEQ multiplex PCR, and its TCRdb copy is limited to in-frame clones, with some not included. The profile shows a few hundred thousand clones, roughly two fifths of them singletons. This material consisted of CD4+ T cells sorted from blood, taken between weeks 30 and 35, from a patient treated with tofacitinib. The source of these receptors is a human donor with alopecia areata. Each CDR3 is given with its conserved first and last residue. A D gene is named only where the DNA matches it firmly. Some rows mark clone size as missing; the rest say once, few, many or name a class of expanded clone.

>TRBJ1-6|TRBV7-9|NA|NA
TGTGCCAGCAGCAGCAGGGACTCACCCCTCCACTTT
CASSSRDSPLHF
>TRBJ2-7|TRBV18|TRBD2|NA
TGTGCCAGCTCACTTCCCCCCGGGGGGGCGCTTAACGAGCAGTACTTC
CASSLPPGGALNEQYF
>TRBJ1-2|TRBV5-1|NA|once
TGCGCCAGCAGACAAGGAGGAGGGCCAGCTAACTATGGCTACACCTTC
CASRQGGGPANYGYTF
>TRBJ2-5|TRBV6-6|NA|NA
TGTGCCAGCGGAGGGACAGTGGAGACCCAGTACTTC
CASGGTVETQYF
>TRBJ2-7|TRBV2|TRBD1|few
TGTGCCAGCAGTGAATGGGGACAGGGGGCCCCCTACGAGCAGTACTTC
CASSEWGQGAPYEQYF
>TRBJ2-1|TRBV6-1|NA|once
TGTGCCAGCAGTTTTCAGATTGGAAGCGATGAGCAGTTCTTC
CASSFQIGSDEQFF
>TRBJ1-6|TRBV27|NA|NA
TGTGCCAGCAGTCTAGGGGAGGGGAAAACGCTTTCCCTCCACTTT
CASSLGEGKTLSLHF
>TRBJ2-5|TRBV11-2|TRBD2|NA
TGTGCCAGCAGCTTAGAAACTAGCGGGAGGTACCAAGAGACCCAGTACTTC
CASSLETSGRYQETQYF
>TRBJ1-1|TRBV5-1|NA|NA
TGCGCCAGCAGCTTCGAAGTGGACACTGAAGCTTTCTTT
CASSFEVDTEAFF
>TRBJ2-5|TRBV6-5|TRBD1|NA
TGTGCCAGCAGCAACGGACAGGGGAGAGGGACCCAGTACTTC
CASSNGQGRGTQYF
>TRBJ1-1|TRBV9|NA|NA
TGTGCCAGCAGTCCGGATCTCAACACTGAAGCTTTCTTT
CASSPDLNTEAFF
>TRBJ2-7|TRBV5-6|TRBD2|NA
TGTGCCAGCAGCTTGGGCAGCGGGAGAGCCGGGTACGAGCAGTACTTC
CASSLGSGRAGYEQYF
>TRBJ1-2|TRBV2|NA|NA
TGTGCCAGCAGAATAAGCCCTCATGGCTACACCTTC
CASRISPHGYTF
>TRBJ1-6|TRBV6-5|NA|NA
TGTGCCAGCAGCCTAGGGTCATGGACTAATTCACCCCTCCACTTT
CASSLGSWTNSPLHF
>TRBJ2-4|TRBV5-1|TRBD1|NA
TGCGCCAGCAGCGCGGGACAGGGACGGGCTGGGGAAAACATTCAGTACTTC
CASSAGQGRAGENIQYF
>TRBJ1-2|TRBV29-1|NA|once
TGCAGTGTTAATGTGGGAAGCGACTATGGCTACACCTTC
CSVNVGSDYGYTF
>TRBJ1-1|TRBV4-3|NA|NA
TGCGCCAGCAGGCGAGATACTGAAGCTTTCTTT
CASRRDTEAFF
>TRBJ2-1|TRBV7-8|TRBD2|NA
TGTGCCAGCAGCTTACCCAGGACTAGCATCCATGAGCAGTTCTTC
CASSLPRTSIHEQFF
>TRBJ2-3|TRBV29-1|TRBD2|once
TGCAGCATTTCTAGCGGGGATGGGGCGAGCACAGATACGCAGTATTTT
CSISSGDGASTDTQYF
>TRBJ2-7|TRBV29-1|NA|NA
TGCAGCGTTGAGAGGGCTGAGAGCCCCTACGAGCAGTACTTC
CSVERAESPYEQYF
>TRBJ1-2|TRBV6-1|NA|few
TGTGCCAGCTTAAAGGCGGCCTATGGCTACACCTTC
CASLKAAYGYTF
>TRBJ2-3|TRBV7-2|NA|few
TGTGCCAGCAGCCCGGGCCCGGGAGATACGCAGTATTTT
CASSPGPGDTQYF
>TRBJ2-6|TRBV30|NA|NA
TGTGCCTGGAGTGTATTGAGGGCCAACGTCCTGACTTTC
CAWSVLRANVLTF
>TRBJ2-1|TRBV5-1|NA|NA
TGCGCCAGCAGTCCCGGGGGAACCTTGGAGGAGCAGTTCTTC
CASSPGGTLEEQFF
>TRBJ1-1|TRBV27|TRBD1|few
TGTGCCAGCAGTCGACAGGGGAACACTGAAGCTTTCTTT
CASSRQGNTEAFF
>TRBJ2-2|TRBV2|NA|NA
TGTGCCAGCAAAGGGGAATGGACATCCGGGGAGCTGTTTTTT
CASKGEWTSGELFF
>TRBJ2-3|TRBV10-3|NA|many
TGTGCCATCAGTGAGTCGAATGGTTATACGCAGTATTTT
CAISESNGYTQYF
>TRBJ1-5|TRBV30|NA|NA
TGTGCCTGGAGTGTACAAGAGGGTCAGCCCCAGCATTTT
CAWSVQEGQPQHF
>TRBJ1-1|TRBV27|NA|NA
TGTGCCAGCAGTTTTGCGGTTCGTACTGAAGCTTTCTTT
CASSFAVRTEAFF
>TRBJ1-1|TRBV5-4|NA|NA
TGTGCCAGCAGCCGAAAGGTGGGGCTTACAAACACTGAAGCTTTCTTT
CASSRKVGLTNTEAFF
>TRBJ1-6|TRBV9|NA|few
TGTGCCAGCAATGGGGGTTATAATTCACCCCTCCACTTT
CASNGGYNSPLHF
>TRBJ1-5|TRBV6-1|NA|NA
TGTGCCAGCAGTGACCGGGTTTGGGGGCGTCAGCCCCAGCATTTT
CASSDRVWGRQPQHF
>TRBJ1-1|TRBV29-1|NA|NA
TGCAGCGTTGTTGTGGGGAACACTGAAGCCTTCTTT
CSVVVGNTEAFF
>TRBJ1-2|TRBV29-1|NA|NA
TGCAGCGTTGAAGGGGCAGGGTTAAATGGCTACACCTTC
CSVEGAGLNGYTF
>TRBJ1-2|TRBV15|NA|NA
TGTGCCACCAGCGAGGGGTCGAACTATGGCTACACCTTC
CATSEGSNYGYTF
>TRBJ1-1|TRBV6-1|TRBD1|few
TGTGCCAGCAGAAACGGTGACAGGGGGAAGGGAGCTTTCTTT
CASRNGDRGKGAFF
>TRBJ2-5|TRBV27|NA|NA
TGTGCCAGCAGTCGGGCGCCGATACAGGGCAAACAAGAGACCCAGTACTTC
CASSRAPIQGKQETQYF
>TRBJ1-1|TRBV29-1|NA|NA
TGCAGCGTTGCCCCGCTCATGAACACTGAAGCTTTCTTT
CSVAPLMNTEAFF
>TRBJ2-7|TRBV7-9|TRBD2|few
TGTGCCAGCAGCTGGGCTAGCGGCCCCTACGAGCAGTACTTC
CASSWASGPYEQYF
>TRBJ1-2|TRBV13|NA|NA
TGTGCCAGCAGCGTTACGGGGACTAATGGCTACACCTTC
CASSVTGTNGYTF
>TRBJ1-5|TRBV28|NA|NA
TGTGCCAGCAGACAAGCCGGGACACCACTCAATCAGCCCCAGCATTTT
CASRQAGTPLNQPQHF
>TRBJ2-7|TRBV4-1|TRBD1|NA
TGCGCCAGCAGCCTACCAGAGACAGGGATCAGGTCCTACGAGCAGTACTTC
CASSLPETGIRSYEQYF
>TRBJ2-2|TRBV7-2|TRBD2|NA
TGTGCCCTTCATTCCGGCGGGGGAAGCACCGGGGAGCTGTTTTTT
CALHSGGGSTGELFF
>TRBJ2-5|TRBV5-6|NA|NA
TGTGCCAGCAGCTCCAAACAGGGACGTGAGACCCAGTACTTC
CASSSKQGRETQYF
>TRBJ1-5|TRBV5-1|TRBD1|NA
TGCGCCAGCAGCCCGGGACAGGGCGATCAGCCCCAGCATTTT
CASSPGQGDQPQHF
>TRBJ1-4|TRBV7-9|NA|few
TGTGCCAGCAGCTTAGGGGGCCAGAATGAAAAACTGTTTTTT
CASSLGGQNEKLFF
>TRBJ2-2|TRBV5-1|NA|few
TGCGCCAGCGGAGCCGGGTCCTACACCGGGGAGCTGTTTTTT
CASGAGSYTGELFF
>TRBJ2-6|TRBV5-6|NA|NA
TGTGCCAGCAGCTTCAGGCAGTCTGGGGCCAACGTCCTGACTTTC
CASSFRQSGANVLTF